These T cell receptor beta chains were read from a single sample in a study of blood T cell repertoires in COVID-19. Generated by immunoSEQ multiplex PCR, the TCRdb table keeps only in-frame clones and is missing some. Here the sample spans about 100,000 clones, about 89% being singletons. Sequencing was done on a sample of peripheral blood. All receptors come from a middle-aged man with active COVID-19. The conserved cysteine and the conserved F or W are not part of the CDR3 here. Fields, in order: CDR3 length, V gene, J gene, CDR3 protein.

len: 17; v_gene: TRBV6-1; j_gene: TRBJ1-1; CDR3aa: ASSEALRRGTAREAEAF
len: 15; v_gene: TRBV11-3; j_gene: TRBJ2-1; CDR3aa: ASSIGTSGGLYNEQF
len: 12; v_gene: TRBV4-1; j_gene: TRBJ1-1; CDR3aa: ASSQGPMNTEAF
len: 14; v_gene: TRBV7-6; j_gene: TRBJ1-1; CDR3aa: ASSLAPQNMNTEAF
len: 14; v_gene: TRBV27; j_gene: TRBJ1-6; CDR3aa: ASSSRGTGGVSALH
len: 12; v_gene: TRBV30; j_gene: TRBJ2-3; CDR3aa: AWSVRLQSDLQY
len: 15; v_gene: TRBV14; j_gene: TRBJ1-6; CDR3aa: ASSQGQGSSYNSPLH
len: 14; v_gene: TRBV4-1; j_gene: TRBJ2-3; CDR3aa: ASSQDSGLRTDTQY
len: 12; v_gene: TRBV5-6; j_gene: TRBJ2-5; CDR3aa: ASSSTGNEETQY
len: 15; v_gene: TRBV7-9; j_gene: TRBJ2-2; CDR3aa: ASIARGTLLGTGELF
len: 12; v_gene: TRBV2; j_gene: TRBJ2-5; CDR3aa: ASSPGTYQETQY
len: 13; v_gene: TRBV7-9; j_gene: TRBJ2-1; CDR3aa: ASSFGLAGKGEQF
len: 13; v_gene: TRBV6-5; j_gene: TRBJ1-1; CDR3aa: ASSSWPRGSTEAF
len: 12; v_gene: TRBV27; j_gene: TRBJ2-1; CDR3aa: ASSSRVAYNEQF
len: 12; v_gene: TRBV19; j_gene: TRBJ1-5; CDR3aa: ASSDHRGNQPQH
len: 12; v_gene: TRBV5-5; j_gene: TRBJ1-2; CDR3aa: ASSLGVANYGYT
len: 13; v_gene: TRBV4-1; j_gene: TRBJ2-2; CDR3aa: ASSHLDRDTGELF
len: 12; v_gene: TRBV3-1/TRBV3-2; j_gene: TRBJ1-1; CDR3aa: ASSLDRANTEAF
len: 10; v_gene: TRBV6-5; j_gene: TRBJ2-3; CDR3aa: ASRDWMDTQY
len: 12; v_gene: TRBV12-5; j_gene: TRBJ1-5; CDR3aa: ASGLQGTSQPQH
len: 13; v_gene: TRBV25-1; j_gene: TRBJ2-1; CDR3aa: ASTPGTSIYNEQF
len: 17; v_gene: TRBV11-2; j_gene: TRBJ2-6; CDR3aa: ASSLTTGGFFSGANVLT
len: 16; v_gene: TRBV6-1; j_gene: TRBJ1-2; CDR3aa: ASSDLWDREEANYGYT
len: 13; v_gene: TRBV24-1; j_gene: TRBJ2-2; CDR3aa: ATSIHSSGTGELF
len: 12; v_gene: TRBV9; j_gene: TRBJ1-1; CDR3aa: ASTEGQGDTEAF
len: 11; v_gene: TRBV3-1/TRBV3-2; j_gene: TRBJ2-1; CDR3aa: ASSQRGINEQF
len: 13; v_gene: TRBV18; j_gene: TRBJ2-7; CDR3aa: ASSPTGTPSYEQY
len: 14; v_gene: TRBV19; j_gene: TRBJ1-1; CDR3aa: ASSAPSGVGPGVAF
len: 13; v_gene: TRBV3-1/TRBV3-2; j_gene: TRBJ1-6; CDR3aa: ASSPGSSYNSPLH
len: 12; v_gene: TRBV7-7; j_gene: TRBJ2-3; CDR3aa: ASSPTGSTDTQY
len: 15; v_gene: TRBV18; j_gene: TRBJ1-3; CDR3aa: ASSTGSAAISGNTIY
len: 11; v_gene: TRBV7-8; j_gene: TRBJ1-2; CDR3aa: ASSETGGLGYT
len: 11; v_gene: TRBV12-3/TRBV12-4; j_gene: TRBJ1-2; CDR3aa: AITTGTNYGYT
len: 11; v_gene: TRBV3-1/TRBV3-2; j_gene: TRBJ1-1; CDR3aa: ASSPVKNTEAF
len: 14; v_gene: TRBV5-8; j_gene: TRBJ1-3; CDR3aa: ASSLVVQGTGNTIY
len: 12; v_gene: TRBV19; j_gene: TRBJ2-7; CDR3aa: ASSMTGGLYEQY
len: 13; v_gene: TRBV24-1; j_gene: TRBJ2-3; CDR3aa: ATSLGQGHTDTQY
len: 11; v_gene: TRBV7-8; j_gene: TRBJ1-5; CDR3aa: ASSLALTQPQH
len: 11; v_gene: TRBV12-3/TRBV12-4; j_gene: TRBJ2-7; CDR3aa: ASSLETAYEQY
len: 12; v_gene: TRBV6-6; j_gene: TRBJ1-5; CDR3aa: ASSYSPGNQPQH
len: 16; v_gene: TRBV15; j_gene: TRBJ2-5; CDR3aa: ATSRVGGWDTTRETQY
len: 11; v_gene: TRBV10-1; j_gene: TRBJ2-7; CDR3aa: ASSRQGSYEQY
len: 13; v_gene: TRBV3-1/TRBV3-2; j_gene: TRBJ2-3; CDR3aa: ASSQPQGNTDTQY
len: 13; v_gene: TRBV6-5; j_gene: TRBJ2-5; CDR3aa: ASLPGGGRSETQY
len: 12; v_gene: TRBV7-2; j_gene: TRBJ2-3; CDR3aa: ASSLQRDADTQY
len: 13; v_gene: TRBV6-5; j_gene: TRBJ1-1; CDR3aa: ASRTRQGANTEAF
len: 16; v_gene: TRBV24-1; j_gene: TRBJ2-1; CDR3aa: ATSDGRASFGVGAEQF
len: 13; v_gene: TRBV18; j_gene: TRBJ2-1; CDR3aa: ASSPSSGLYNEQF